One sample yielded the 13 T cell receptor beta chains listed below, sequenced in a study of cytomegalovirus exposure and HLA in healthy donors. Produced via immunoSEQ multiplex PCR; TCRdb's table is partial and in-frame only. Found here are about 44,000 clones, roughly 93% of them singletons; the top ten hold roughly 2%. Sequencing was performed on PBMCs. The receptors derive from a woman aged 18-30 years in good health and CMV-seronegative.

V and J are TRBV7-8 and TRBJ2-2; 14 nucleotides match TRBD2. V lost 5 bases and J lost 8; bases outside the gene matches: 10. The CDR3 sequence is 17 residues long. Germline V gene sequence: CDR1 SGHVS, CDR2 FQNEAQ. The CDR3 is CASSPRTSGGRLGELFF. The CDR3 DNA follows: TGTGCCAGCAGCCCACGGACTAGCGGGGGGCGGTTGGGGGAGCTGTTTTTT.

This rearrangement joins TRBV18 to TRBJ1-1, with a tentative D call TRBD1 (6 bases). CDR1 and CDR2 from the germline V gene are KGHSH and LQKENI. V dropped 3 bases and J dropped 1 base, with 12 bases sitting between them. The CDR3 runs to 15 residues. CDR3 sequence reads: CASSPLGQSNTEAFF. The CDR3 nucleotides read TGTGCCAGCTCACCCCTAGGACAGTCGAACACTGAAGCTTTCTTT.

The chain couples TRBV10-3 to TRBJ2-7; 7 bases agree with TRBD1. V dropped 10 bases and J dropped 7; count of bases not matched to a gene: 7. From germline, CDR1 is ENHRY and CDR2 SYGVKD. The CDR3 is made up of 11 amino acids. The CDR3: CATSGGGEQYF. CDR3 sequence (DNA): TGTGCCACTTCAGGGGGTGGTGAGCAGTACTTC.

The J gene is TRBJ2-7, the V gene TRBV28, with TRBD1 matching over 12 bases. The germline V gene encodes CDR1 MDHEN and CDR2 SYDVKM. The CDR3 sequence is 16 residues long. V dropped 6 bases and J dropped 7; count of bases not matched to a gene: 13. The CDR3 region is CASRTPPGQGAGEQYF. In DNA, the CDR3 is TGTGCCAGCAGGACCCCACCGGGACAGGGGGCGGGGGAGCAGTACTTC.

V usage is TRBV9 and J usage is TRBJ1-1; weak D call: TRBD1 (6 bases). The germline V gene has CDR1 SGDLS and CDR2 YYNGEE. The V gene lost 0 bases and the J gene lost 3 bases, with 12 bases spanning the gap. The CDR3 is 15 residues long. CDR3: CASSVAGTSDTEAFF. The CDR3 nucleotides are TGTGCCAGCAGCGTAGCTGGGACATCTGACACTGAAGCTTTCTTT.

The chain uses TRBV15 and TRBJ2-3; tentative D call: TRBD2 (6 bases). V was clipped by 3 bases and J by 2 bases, with 12 bases between them. Germline CDR1 LNHNV, CDR2 YYDKDF (reference sequence). CDR3 length: 15 residues. CDR3 sequence (DNA): TGTGCCACCAGCAGGACGGGGGAGACCACAGATACGCAGTATTTT. Encoded protein: CATSRTGETTDTQYF.

The chain has TRBV7-6 and TRBJ2-7; 12 positions agree with TRBD1. The germline CDR1 and CDR2 sequences are SGHVS and FNYEAQ. CDR3 length: 15 residues. V lost 3 bases, J lost 7 bases, and 7 bases stayed unmatched. The CDR3 DNA follows: TGTGCCAGCAGCTTGGGACAGGGGGCGAAAGGGGAGCAGTACTTC. This gives the protein CASSLGQGAKGEQYF.

This clone was seen a few times. The chain combines TRBV19 with TRBJ1-2, with D unresolved. The germline V gene has CDR1 LNHDA and CDR2 SQIVND (reference sequence). Trimming took off 3 bases at V and 5 bases at J, with 13 bases between the two ends. This CDR3 is built from 14 residues. CDR3 DNA: TGTGCCAGTAGTATCGGGGTCGAAGCTTATGGCTACACCTTC. It is translated as CASSIGVEAYGYTF.

The chain links TRBV6-5 to TRBJ2-7; possible D gene TRBD2, 6 bases. The CDR3 is 13 amino acids. Germline CDR1 reads MNHEY; CDR2 reads SVGAGI. The ends were cut back, 5 bases at V and 5 bases at J, with 13 bases in the middle. The CDR3 DNA reads TGTGCCAGCAGTGAACGGGAGACCGACGAGCAGTACTTC. As protein: CASSERETDEQYF.

The chain employs TRBV2 and TRBJ2-1; 8 bases are a match to TRBD2. J gave up 7 bases and V 7 bases, and 12 bases lay outside the gene matches. There are 15 residues in the CDR3. CDR1 and CDR2 (germline): SNHLY, FYNNEI. The CDR3 nucleotides are TGTGCCAGCATTACGAGCGGGAGCGCGATGAATGAGCAGTTCTTC. This sequence encodes CASITSGSAMNEQFF.

This rearrangement joins TRBV5-1 to TRBJ1-2; no clear D. This CDR3 is 14 amino acids long. The germline V and J ends were trimmed by 2 bases and 2 bases, with 10 bases remaining between them. Germline V gene lookup returns CDR1 SGHRS and CDR2 YFSETQ. The CDR3 protein is CASSFGDGNYGYTF. The CDR3, as DNA: TGCGCCAGCAGCTTTGGAGACGGAAACTATGGCTACACCTTC.

The rearrangement uses TRBV19 and TRBJ2-1, with TRBD2 matching 11 bases. The germline V gene has CDR1 LNHDA and CDR2 SQIVND (reference sequence). The CDR3 has 15 residues. V dropped 3 bases and J dropped 7; count of bases not matched to a gene: 5. For the CDR3, the DNA is TGTGCCAGTAGTATCCATGGGACTAGCGGAAATGAGCAGTTCTTC. Translating it yields CASSIHGTSGNEQFF.

V is TRBV5-1 and J is TRBJ1-2, with 9 bases that match TRBD1. The CDR3 extends over 20 amino acids. V lost 2 bases to trimming and J lost 6 bases; unmatched junction nucleotides: 23. Germline V CDR1 and CDR2: SGHRS, YFSETQ. The CDR3 reads CASSLKRRTGAIAYGDGYTF. The DNA for the CDR3 is TGCGCCAGCAGCTTAAAGAGAAGGACAGGGGCCATCGCTTATGGAGATGGCTACACCTTC.